This T cell receptor beta chain comes out of a study of control samples from healthy donors and cancer patients. Germline V gene data show CDR1 as LNHDA and CDR2 as SQIVND (reference sequence). The CDR3 loop spans 15 amino acids. V lost 6 bases and J lost 0, with 12 bases in between. Comments on this clone: This specimen includes other DNA sequences encoding the same CDR3.

Data came from immunoSEQ multiplex PCR; TCRdb stores just in-frame clones and leaves some out. The sample shows some 21,000 clones, approximately 85% of them seen only once. The TCR comes from a man aged 60 to 69 with head and neck cancer. The specimen was PBMCs. The chain uses TRBV19 and TRBJ1-3, with D possibly TRBD1 on 6 matching bases. CDR3 in amino acids: CASRPTGSSGNTIYF. CDR3 sequence (DNA): TGTGCCAGTAGACCGACAGGTTCCTCTGGAAACACCATATATTTT.